This T cell receptor (beta chain) was identified in a study of blood T cell repertoires in COVID-19. Background on the study: T cells, B-cell-depleted T cells, or PBMCs supplied cDNA or gDNA.

The data were produced by immunoSEQ multiplex PCR, yet TCRdb's version contains in-frame clones alone and is incomplete. The sample lists a few hundred thousand clones; approximately 90% were seen once. Germline V CDR1 and CDR2: KGHSH, LQKENI. The V gene lost 4 bases and the J gene lost 1 base, with 7 bases spanning the gap. This CDR3 is built from 13 residues. This clone was observed once. This receptor was obtained from a man younger than 45 who had recovered from COVID-19. V is TRBV18 and J is TRBJ1-1, with D perhaps matching TRBD1 (5 bases). What was sequenced was PBMCs or T cells enriched from blood (not recorded which). The CDR3 loop reads CASSHGANTEAFF. The CDR3 coding sequence is TGTGCCAGCTCACATGGGGCGAACACTGAAGCTTTCTTT.